This passage covers 24 T cell receptor beta chains from one sample sequenced in a study of blood T cell repertoires in COVID-19. Libraries were prepared by immunoSEQ multiplex PCR; TCRdb keeps only in-frame clonotypes and omits some of them. The table has about 180,000 clones, about 84% seen once. Sample: PBMCs or T cells enriched from blood (not recorded which). The receptors stem from a woman aged 35 to 49 with acute COVID-19.

The chain has TRBV11-3 and TRBJ2-3; D might be TRBD2 (6 bases). CDR1 and CDR2 (germline): SGHNT, YENEEA. The germline V and J ends were trimmed by 1 base and 4 bases, with 6 bases remaining between them. The CDR3 spans 13 residues. For the CDR3, the DNA is TGTGCCAGCAGCTTAGCGGGAGCAGATACGCAGTATTTT. This sequence encodes CASSLAGADTQYF. Together with reference TRBV11-3 and TRBJ2-3, the CDR3 gives the full variable domain: EAGVVQSPRYKIIEKKQPVAFWCNPISGHNTLYWYLQNLGQGPELLIRYENEEAVDDSQLPKDRFSAERLKGVDSTLKIQPAELGDSAVYLCASSLAGADTQYFGPGTRLTVL.

The chain joins TRBV2 to TRBJ2-7; the D is unclear. Germline V gene lookup returns CDR1 SNHLY and CDR2 FYNNEI. V shed 8 bases and J shed 3 bases, with 14 bases lying between them. CDR3 size: 13 residues. CDR3 region: CASLNAVSYEQYV. The CDR3 nucleotides read TGTGCCAGCCTGAACGCAGTAAGCTACGAGCAGTACGTC.

The CDR3 spells CASSHSLMNQPQHF. The CDR3 DNA follows: TGTGCCAGTAGTCATTCACTGATGAATCAGCCCCAGCATTTT. The V call is TRBV5-6, the J call TRBJ1-5; no firm D call. Trimming took 8 bases from V and 4 from J, leaving 16 bases between them. The CDR3 sequence is 14 residues long. The germline CDR1 and CDR2 sequences are SGHDT and YYEEEE.

The chain couples TRBV6-4 to TRBJ2-1; 13 bases line up with TRBD2. Germline CDR1 reads MRHNA; CDR2 reads SNTAGT. This CDR3 comprises 15 residues. The J segment lost 2 bases and the V segment lost 8 bases, leaving 3 bases of the junction unmatched. The CDR3 DNA is TGTGCCAGCTTGGGACTAGCGGGAACCTACAATGAGCAGTTCTTC. Its protein product is CASLGLAGTYNEQFF.

This chain connects TRBV15 to TRBJ1-5; D possibly corresponds to TRBD1 (6 bases). Germline V CDR1 and CDR2: LNHNV, YYDKDF (reference sequence). The CDR3 runs to 15 residues. With 0 bases removed from V and 3 bases from J, the gap between germline ends came to 9 bases. Written as DNA, the CDR3 is TGTGCCACCAGCAGAGATAGACAGGTCAATCAGCCCCAGCATTTT. It encodes CATSRDRQVNQPQHF.

The V and J genes are TRBV19 and TRBJ2-2; D is possibly TRBD1 (6 bases). V lost 7 bases and J 3 bases, leaving 9 bases between the germline ends. CDR3 size: 13 residues. The germline V gene encodes CDR1 LNHDA and CDR2 SQIVND (reference sequence). CDR3 amino acids: CASTGQYTGELFF. The CDR3 DNA is TGTGCCAGTACTGGACAGTACACCGGGGAGCTGTTTTTT.

The chain joins TRBV12-3 or TRBV12-4 to TRBJ2-7; D may be TRBD1 (5 bases). V shed 2 bases and J shed 6 bases, with 11 bases lying between them. This CDR3 has 13 amino acids. The CDR3, as DNA: TGTGCCAGCAGTTTACCTCAGGGTCCCGAGCAGTACTTC. Translation: CASSLPQGPEQYF.

The V and J genes are TRBV27 and TRBJ2-1; 14 bases are a match to TRBD2. The CDR3 has 16 residues. Germline V gene sequence: CDR1 MNHEY, CDR2 SMNVEV (reference sequence). Trimming at V came to 5 bases and at J to 9 bases, leaving 9 bases not matched to a gene. The DNA for the CDR3 is TGTGCCAGCAGTCCCAGACTAGCGGGAGGGTTGGGTGAGCAGTTCTTC. This sequence encodes CASSPRLAGGLGEQFF.

This clone was seen just once. The chain has TRBV19 and TRBJ1-2; D is perhaps TRBD1 (5 bases). The V end lost 6 bases, the J end lost 4 bases, and 12 bases lay between the germline ends. The germline gives CDR1 LNHDA, CDR2 SQIVND (reference sequence). CDR3 length: 13 residues. CDR3 nucleotide sequence: TGTGCCAGTAGCTGGGGCACCTCCTATGGCTACACCTTC. Amino acids: CASSWGTSYGYTF.

The CDR3 reads CASSLLAGTRVPQYF. CDR3 in DNA: TGTGCCAGCAGCTTATTGGCAGGGACTAGAGTCCCCCAGTACTTC. The chain carries TRBV7-2 and TRBJ2-5; 8 bases are a match to TRBD2. V dropped 2 bases and J dropped 9; count of bases not matched to a gene: 11. Germline assignment: CDR1 SGHTA and CDR2 FQGNSA. This CDR3 has 15 amino acids.

V is TRBV6-1 and J is TRBJ2-5, with D tentatively TRBD2 (6 bases). The V and J ends lost 1 base and 4 bases respectively, with 13 bases between them. The CDR3 contains 15 residues. Germline lookup yields CDR1 MNHNS and CDR2 SASEGT. CDR3 DNA: TGTGCCAGCAGTGAAGTCGGGGGTCAGGTAGAGACCCAGTACTTC. This codes for CASSEVGGQVETQYF.

The chain is built from TRBV6-6 and TRBJ2-7; TRBD1 matches 7 bases. The CDR3 spans 15 residues. Germline values: CDR1 MNHNY, CDR2 SVGAGI (reference sequence). Trimming removed 6 bases from V and 2 bases from J; junction bases left unmatched: 10. The CDR3 is CASRPGTVSPYEQYF. The CDR3 nucleotides are TGTGCCAGCAGACCCGGGACAGTAAGTCCCTACGAGCAGTACTTC.

The V and J genes are TRBV6-6 and TRBJ1-2; the D gene is possibly TRBD1 (5 bases). The CDR3 runs to 13 residues. CDR1 and CDR2 (germline): MNHNY, SVGAGI (reference sequence). V was clipped by 2 bases and J by 1 base, with 5 bases between them. The CDR3 nucleotides are TGTGCCAGCAGTTACACAGGTAACTATGGCTACACCTTC. The encoded protein is CASSYTGNYGYTF.

The chain couples TRBV7-3 to TRBJ1-4, with D perhaps TRBD1 (6 bases). CDR3 length equals 15 residues. Germline-derived CDR1 and CDR2 are SGHTA and FQGTGA. V was pared by 3 bases and J by 2 bases, with 10 bases between. The CDR3 DNA sequence: TGTGCCAGCAGCTTGACAGGAAGGACTAATGAAAAACTGTTTTTT. Its translation is CASSLTGRTNEKLFF.

J is TRBJ1-2 and V is TRBV15; TRBD1 might be the D (5 bases). CDR1 and CDR2 from the germline V gene are LNHNV and YYDKDF (reference sequence). The CDR3 runs to 15 residues. V dropped 3 bases and J dropped 8 bases, with 19 bases sitting between them. CDR3 in amino acids: CATSSELQGITGYTF. DNA of the CDR3: TGTGCCACCAGCAGCGAACTGCAGGGTATTACGGGCTACACCTTC.

The chain is built from TRBV5-4 and TRBJ2-7, with 9 bases that match TRBD2. From germline, CDR1 is SGHNT and CDR2 YYREEE (reference sequence). The CDR3 has 15 amino acids. V lost 4 bases, J lost 6 bases, and 11 bases stayed unmatched. CDR3 sequence reads: CASSLAGGVSGEQYF. The CDR3 DNA reads as TGTGCCAGCAGCCTCGCGGGAGGGGTTTCGGGCGAGCAGTACTTC.

In this sample, this clone turned up a few times. V usage is TRBV2 and J usage is TRBJ2-7; D is unresolved. The V and J ends lost 2 bases and 3 bases respectively, with 5 bases between them. The germline gives CDR1 SNHLY, CDR2 FYNNEI. The length of the CDR3 is 12 residues. The CDR3 region is CASSEMSYEQYV. The CDR3 DNA reads as TGTGCCAGCAGTGAAATGAGCTACGAGCAGTACGTC.

This clone was seen ten or more times. The chain links TRBV18 to TRBJ2-5; 7 nucleotides align to TRBD1. Unmatched junction bases numbered 4, after V lost 3 bases and J lost 6 bases. Germline CDR1 KGHSH, CDR2 LQKENI. This CDR3 has 13 amino acids. The CDR3: CASSPGTEQTQYF. The CDR3 bases are TGTGCCAGCTCACCGGGGACAGAGCAGACCCAGTACTTC.

The chain links TRBV5-1 to TRBJ2-7; 8 bases are a match to TRBD2. Germline V gene lookup returns CDR1 SGHRS and CDR2 YFSETQ. CDR3 size: 16 residues. Germline trimming cut 4 bases from V and 2 bases from J; bases unmatched to any gene: 11. The CDR3 spells CASSPREGSKAYEQYF. DNA of the CDR3: TGCGCCAGCAGCCCCCGGGAGGGGAGTAAGGCCTACGAGCAGTACTTC.

This chain links TRBV21-1 with TRBJ2-1; TRBD2 is the table's D call, not checked against the DNA. TRBV21-1 is deemed a pseudogene. The CDR3 consists of 12 residues. CDR3 nucleotide sequence: TGTGCCAGCAGCAAAGCGGGAGATGAGCAGTTCTTC. Its protein is CASSKAGDEQFF.

This rearrangement joins TRBV6-5 to TRBJ1-3, with D uncertain. Per the germline V gene, CDR1 is MNHEY and CDR2 is SVGAGI. Trimming cost V 4 bases and J 2 bases, with 9 bases left between them. The CDR3 is made up of 14 amino acids. CDR3 protein: CASSLAGAGNTIYF. DNA for the CDR3: TGTGCCAGCAGTTTGGCCGGGGCTGGAAACACCATATATTTT.

The CDR3 here is CSVVPRENTIYF. The CDR3 coding sequence is TGCAGCGTAGTTCCCCGGGAAAACACCATATATTTT. The chain joins TRBV29-1 to TRBJ1-3; D uncertain. Germline V lookup: CDR1 SQVTM, CDR2 ANQGSEA. This CDR3 contains 12 residues. Trimming removed 6 bases from V and 6 bases from J, with 12 bases in between.

This clone showed up just a few times. The V and J genes are TRBV25-1 and TRBJ2-2; D not certain. V shed 3 bases and J shed 3 bases, with 5 bases lying between them. Germline V gene sequence: CDR1 MGHDK, CDR2 SYGVNS. This CDR3 has 13 residues. CDR3 region: CASSDQYTGELFF. As DNA, the CDR3 is TGTGCCAGCAGTGACCAGTACACCGGGGAGCTGTTTTTT.

V is TRBV7-9 and J is TRBJ2-7; perhaps TRBD2 as D (5 bases). The ends were cut back, 5 bases at V and 2 bases at J, with 13 bases in the middle. Germline V gene data show CDR1 as SEHNR and CDR2 as FQNEAQ (reference sequence). The CDR3 sequence is 14 residues long. The CDR3 loop is CASSGAVVTYEQYF. CDR3 in DNA: TGTGCCAGCAGCGGAGCGGTTGTAACCTACGAGCAGTACTTC.